Reported below is one T cell receptor (beta chain). As yet, its antigen is unknown. Germline CDR1 reads SGHNT; CDR2 reads YYREEE (reference sequence). V shed 0 bases, J shed 3 bases, and the junction held 3 bases outside the gene matches. The CDR3 is made up of 15 amino acids. Sequencing used immunoSEQ multiplex PCR; TCRdb keeps in-frame clones, though not all of them. The sample gives about 21,000 clones, roughly 98% of which show up once; 0.13% is in the top ten. This specimen belongs to a study of T cells after posttransplantation cyclophosphamide. Study results and limitations: Skin or GI-infiltrating T cells shared few TRB sequences with blood. Recipient CMV seropositivity and CMV reactivation strongly tracked TRB clonality.

The sequence was obtained from a middle-aged man in good health, CMV-negative, and a related stem cell transplant donor. The V call is TRBV5-4, the J call TRBJ2-3; 8 bases are a match to TRBD2. Sequencing was done on a sample of naive CD8+ T cells sorted from PBMCs. CDR3 protein: CASSLVSSGTDTQYF. In DNA form, the CDR3 reads TGTGCCAGCAGCTTGGTCTCTAGCGGGACAGATACGCAGTATTTT.